This T cell receptor (beta chain) was obtained from a study of Graves' ophthalmopathy and Graves' hyperthyroidism. Study background: Ophthalmopathy not arising within 18 months of follow-up defined hyperthyroidism as stable.

Study results and limitations: Cross-validated, the 13-signature model showed 87.88%/81.08% sensitivity/specificity, and 80%/75% in the test set.

From RNA, the CDR3 regions of TCR beta chains were amplified and sequenced. Investigators did first-round RT-PCR with HTBI primers, then second-round multiplex PCR. TCRdb reprocessed the multiplex PCR reads with MiXCR, giving one entry per CDR3 protein. Found here are a few hundred thousand distinct CDR3 sequences, 35% to 40% of them singletons; the top ten hold roughly 4%. Germline CDR1 LNHDA, CDR2 SQIVND (reference sequence). Trimming pared 3 bases from V and 6 bases from J, leaving 8 bases between. The CDR3 covers 12 residues. This clonotype has a handful of counts. As yet, its antigen is unknown. This rearrangement joins TRBV19 to TRBJ1-2; D is undetermined. This sequence originates from an adult man with Graves' hyperthyroidism. The sequencing sample was made of peripheral blood or thyroid tissue (not recorded which). CDR3 DNA sequence: TGTGCCAGTAGTATTGTCGGGAATGGCTACACCTTC. This translates into CASSIVGNGYTF.